This TCR beta chain was observed in a study of T cell responses to AZD1222 COVID-19 vaccine. Study-wide findings and caveats: Among the donors, most were white British and more were female, and clonal diversity was possibly underestimated. Spike-specific TCR breadth and depth grew following two AZD1222 doses. The span of vaccine-associated CD4 TCRs extended across spike, with dominance at 160-218 and 743-854.

Method: immunoSEQ multiplex PCR; TCRdb's copy keeps in-frame clones and lacks some. Found here are 43,000 or so clones, about nine tenths of them singletons; the top ten hold over 30%. Second-dose timings of about 4 or about 12 weeks were pooled. This clone occurred a few times. The antigen is undetermined. V shed 6 bases and J 5 bases; nucleotides not matched to a gene: 4. This CDR3 region has 13 residues. The J gene is TRBJ2-5, the V gene TRBV12-3 or TRBV12-4; the match to TRBD1 covers 9 bases. Sequencing was performed on peripheral blood, taken 28 days after the second AZD1222 dose. The receptor was isolated from an adult who received the AZD1222 COVID-19 vaccine. The CDR3 reads CASSQTGGETQYF. The CDR3 bases are TGTGCCAGCAGCCAGACAGGGGGGGAGACCCAGTACTTC.